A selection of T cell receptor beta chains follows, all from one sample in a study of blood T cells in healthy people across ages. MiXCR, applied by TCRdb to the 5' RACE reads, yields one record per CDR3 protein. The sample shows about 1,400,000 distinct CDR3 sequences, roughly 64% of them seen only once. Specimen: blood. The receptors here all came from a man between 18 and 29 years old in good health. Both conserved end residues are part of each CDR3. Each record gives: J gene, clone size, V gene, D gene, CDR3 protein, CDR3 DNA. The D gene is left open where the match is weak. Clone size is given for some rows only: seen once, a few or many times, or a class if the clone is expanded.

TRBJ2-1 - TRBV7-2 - CASSLASQLRVEKETQFF TGTGCCAGCAGCTTAGCGTCCCAGTTGAGGGTAGAGAAAGAGACCCAGTTCTTC
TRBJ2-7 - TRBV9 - CASSVSLGDPYNEQYF TGTGCCAGCAGCGTATCCCTGGGGGACCCTTACAATGAGCAGTACTTC
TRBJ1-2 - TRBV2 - CANTTLGYGYTF TGTGCCAACACCACATTGGGCTATGGCTACACCTTC
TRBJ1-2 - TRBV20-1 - CSAQKDSYGYTF TGCAGTGCTCAAAAAGACAGCTATGGCTACACCTTC
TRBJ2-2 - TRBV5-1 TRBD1 CASSRDRGQTGELFF TGCGCCAGCAGCCGAGACAGGGGGCAAACCGGGGAGCTGTTTTTT
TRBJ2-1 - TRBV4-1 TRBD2 CASSQASGRYNEQFF TGCGCCAGCAGCCAAGCTAGCGGGAGGTACAATGAGCAGTTCTTC
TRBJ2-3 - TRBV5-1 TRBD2 CASSLWLAGDTQYF TGCGCCAGCAGCTTGTGGCTAGCGGGGGATACGCAGTATTTT
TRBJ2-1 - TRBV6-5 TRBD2 CASSPGTRHDEQFF TGTGCCAGCAGCCCCGGGACTAGGCACGATGAGCAGTTCTTC
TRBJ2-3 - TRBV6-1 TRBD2 CASSEAGTSFTDTQYF TGTGCCAGCAGTGAAGCTGGGACTAGCTTCACAGATACGCAGTATTTT
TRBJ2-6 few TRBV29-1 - CSVEDPRLGHSSGANVLTF TGCAGCGTTGAAGACCCCCGACTGGGACACTCCTCTGGGGCCAACGTCCTGACTTTC
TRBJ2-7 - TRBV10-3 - CAISESSNWEQYF TGTGCCATCAGTGAGTCTTCTAATTGGGAGCAGTACTTC
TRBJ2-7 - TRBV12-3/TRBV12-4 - CASSLYRQTGEQYF TGTGCCAGCAGTTTATACCGACAGACTGGAGAGCAGTACTTC
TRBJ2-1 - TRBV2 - CASSGWARDRNYNEQFF TGTGCCAGCAGTGGCTGGGCCCGTGACAGGAACTACAATGAGCAGTTCTTC
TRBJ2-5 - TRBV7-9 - CASPEGEVFNEQYF TGTGCCAGCCCGGAGGGGGAAGTATTCAATGAGCAGTACTTC
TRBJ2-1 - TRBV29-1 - CSVTGLSYNEQFF TGCAGCGTTACGGGGCTCTCCTACAATGAGCAGTTCTTC
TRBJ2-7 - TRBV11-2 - CASSLWGETGSYEQYF TGTGCCAGCAGCTTATGGGGAGAAACGGGGTCATACGAGCAGTACTTC
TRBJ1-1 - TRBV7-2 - CASSLGFGARNTEAFF TGTGCCAGCAGCTTAGGGTTTGGGGCTCGGAACACTGAAGCTTTCTTT
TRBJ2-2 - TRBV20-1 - CSARAYNTGELFF TGCAGTGCTAGGGCCTATAACACCGGGGAGCTGTTTTTT
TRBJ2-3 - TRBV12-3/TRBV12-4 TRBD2 CASSSGTSGGPGDTQYF TGTGCCAGCAGTTCCGGGACTAGCGGGGGGCCGGGAGATACGCAGTATTTT
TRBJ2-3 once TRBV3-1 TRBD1 CASTYRGTDTQYF TGTGCCAGCACGTACAGGGGAACAGATACGCAGTATTTT
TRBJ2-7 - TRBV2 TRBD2 CASRTGLAGGEQYF TGTGCCAGCAGGACGGGACTAGCGGGAGGCGAGCAGTACTTC
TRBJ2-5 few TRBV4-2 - CASSQVTSLLQETQYF TGTGCCAGCAGCCAAGTAACTAGTTTGCTCCAAGAGACCCAGTACTTC
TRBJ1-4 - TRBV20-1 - CSARDLGGGFLPEKLFF TGCAGTGCTAGAGATCTGGGCGGGGGCTTCCTGCCCGAAAAACTGTTTTTT
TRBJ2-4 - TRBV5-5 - CASSPDGGIQYF TGTGCCAGCAGCCCCGACGGGGGCATTCAGTACTTC
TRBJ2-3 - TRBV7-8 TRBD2 CASSLPGLAGDLDTQYF TGTGCCAGCAGCTTACCCGGACTAGCGGGAGATCTAGATACGCAGTATTTT
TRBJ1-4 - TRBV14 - CASSHGGGKLFF TGTGCCAGCAGCCACGGGGGCGGAAAACTGTTTTTT
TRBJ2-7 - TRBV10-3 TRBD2 CAISPSGSRLGEQYF TGTGCCATCAGTCCTAGCGGGAGTAGATTGGGGGAGCAGTACTTC
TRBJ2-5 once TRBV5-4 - CASSIDPNQETQYF TGTGCCAGCAGCATCGACCCGAACCAAGAGACCCAGTACTTC
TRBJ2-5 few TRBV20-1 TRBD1 CSANYQGQQETQYF TGCAGTGCTAATTACCAGGGACAGCAAGAGACCCAGTACTTC
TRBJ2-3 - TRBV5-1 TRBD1 CASSLEGQGLFGGTDTQYF TGCGCCAGCAGCTTGGAAGGACAGGGGTTATTCGGCGGCACAGATACGCAGTATTTT
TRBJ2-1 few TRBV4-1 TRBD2 CASEDRERLAGEFF TGCGCCAGCGAGGACAGGGAAAGACTAGCGGGCGAGTTCTTC
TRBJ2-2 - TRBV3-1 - CASRDSRRMNTGELFF TGTGCCAGCAGAGACTCCCGACGGATGAACACCGGGGAGCTGTTTTTT
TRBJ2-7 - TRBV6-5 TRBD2 CASSYGGDFYEQYF TGTGCCAGCAGTTACGGGGGGGATTTCTACGAGCAGTACTTC
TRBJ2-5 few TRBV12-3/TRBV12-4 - CASSFSQGGQYF TGTGCCAGCAGCTTTTCACAGGGTGGGCAGTACTTC
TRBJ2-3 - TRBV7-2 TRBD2 CASSEHSGGTQYF TGTGCCAGCAGCGAACATAGCGGGGGTACGCAGTATTTT
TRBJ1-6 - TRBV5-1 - CASRLGQDNSPLHF TGCGCCAGCAGGCTGGGACAAGATAATTCACCCCTCCACTTT
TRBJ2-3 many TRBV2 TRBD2 CANLPRTGGRDTQYF TGTGCCAACCTACCTAGGACGGGAGGGCGAGATACGCAGTATTTT
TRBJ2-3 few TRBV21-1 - CASSPRGGNTQYF TGTGCCAGCAGTCCCAGGGGGGGTAATACGCAGTATTTT
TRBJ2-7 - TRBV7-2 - CASSLGTWYEQYF TGTGCCAGCAGCTTAGGGACCTGGTACGAGCAGTACTTC
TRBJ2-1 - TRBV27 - CASSHPSSYNEQFF TGTGCCAGCTCGCATCCGAGCTCCTACAATGAGCAGTTCTTC
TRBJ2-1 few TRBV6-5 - CASSPDLNEQFF TGTGCCAGCAGCCCGGACCTCAATGAGCAGTTCTTC
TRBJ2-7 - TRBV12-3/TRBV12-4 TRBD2 CASSSGGVEYAYEQYF TGTGCCAGCAGTTCGGGGGGAGTAGAATATGCCTACGAGCAGTACTTC
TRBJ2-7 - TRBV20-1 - CSARSFVGGGSYNEQYF TGCAGTGCCCGTAGTTTCGTGGGAGGGGGCTCCTACAATGAGCAGTACTTC
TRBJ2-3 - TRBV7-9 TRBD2 CASSSFGGTDTQYF TGTGCCAGCAGCTCCTTCGGGGGGACAGATACGCAGTATTTT
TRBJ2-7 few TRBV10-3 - CASGTIYEQYF TGTGCCAGCGGGACCATCTACGAGCAGTACTTC
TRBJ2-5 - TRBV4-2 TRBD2 CASSHHPRAGGEETQYF TGTGCCAGCAGCCACCATCCTCGAGCGGGGGGCGAAGAGACCCAGTACTTC
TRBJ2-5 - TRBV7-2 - CASSSFPRGGQETQYF TGTGCCAGCAGCTCCTTTCCTAGGGGGGGCCAAGAGACCCAGTACTTC
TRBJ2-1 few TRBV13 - CASSLWGGHSYNEQFF TGTGCCAGCAGCTTATGGGGTGGGCACTCCTACAATGAGCAGTTCTTC
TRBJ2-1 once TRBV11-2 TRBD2 CASSLNPRGGLYNEQFF TGTGCCAGCAGCTTAAACCCCCGGGGGGGCCTTTACAATGAGCAGTTCTTC
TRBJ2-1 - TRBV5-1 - CASSSPGDEEFF TGCGCCAGCAGCTCGCCTGGTGATGAGGAGTTCTTC
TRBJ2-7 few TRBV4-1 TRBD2 CASSLPSGPYEQYF TGCGCCAGCAGCCTGCCTAGCGGACCCTACGAGCAGTACTTC
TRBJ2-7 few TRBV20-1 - CSALGGDAYEQYF TGCAGTGCCCTGGGGGGTGACGCCTACGAGCAGTACTTC
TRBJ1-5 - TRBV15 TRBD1 CATSRFIGQGQSQPQHF TGTGCCACCAGCAGATTTATCGGACAGGGGCAAAGTCAGCCCCAGCATTTT
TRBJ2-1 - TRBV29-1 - CSVDLNEQFF TGCAGCGTTGATTTGAATGAGCAGTTCTTC
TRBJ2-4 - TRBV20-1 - CSAPLGGLCKNIQYF TGCAGTGCTCCCCTCGGGGGGCTCTGCAAAAACATTCAGTACTTC
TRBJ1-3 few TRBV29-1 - CSVQGFSGNTIYF TGCAGCGTTCAGGGTTTCTCTGGAAACACCATATATTTT
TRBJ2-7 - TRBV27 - CASRRRGPYEQYF TGTGCCAGCCGTCGTCGTGGGCCCTACGAGCAGTACTTC
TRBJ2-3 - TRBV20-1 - CSATLFGRGLSYTDTQYF TGCAGTGCCACCCTTTTTGGGCGGGGGCTCTCCTACACAGATACGCAGTATTTT